One and the same sample provided the 2 T cell receptor beta chains below, sequenced in a study of shared clonotypes between healthy human individuals. Terminally differentiated effector memory CD45RA+ cells were excluded from the naive CD8 cells, which were CD45RO-negative and positively selected for CCR7. Profiled with immunoSEQ multiplex PCR; TCRdb holds only in-frame clones, not every one. The data show some 2,000,000 clones, approximately 95% seen once. Sequencing was carried out using naive CD8+ T cells sorted from blood. These receptors originate from a man aged 18 to 30 in good health.

This chain links TRBV7-8 with TRBJ2-7; 8 bases agree with TRBD1. Losses at the gene ends were 5 bases for V and 5 bases for J; bases not matched to a gene: 11. Germline assignment: CDR1 SGHVS and CDR2 FQNEAQ. The length of the CDR3 is 15 residues. CDR3 sequence: CASSASGTGQDEQYF. The CDR3 coding sequence is TGTGCCAGCAGCGCCTCCGGGACAGGACAAGACGAGCAGTACTTC.

This sequence joins TRBV28 and TRBJ1-4; a possible D gene is TRBD1 (5 bases). The germline V and J ends were trimmed by 4 bases and 8 bases, with 14 bases remaining between them. This CDR3 comprises 14 residues. Germline V gene lookup returns CDR1 MDHEN and CDR2 SYDVKM. CDR3 coding DNA: TGTGCCAGCAGTTCCCAGGGTCGGTGGGAAAAACTGTTTTTT. Protein: CASSSQGRWEKLFF. Drawing the rest from reference TRBV28 and TRBJ1-4, the complete variable domain is DVKVTQSSRYLVKRTGEKVFLECVQDMDHENMFWYRQDPGLGLRLIYFSYDVKMKEKGDIPEGYSVSREKKERFSLILESASTNQTSMYLCASSSQGRWEKLFFGSGTQLSVL.